One and the same sample provided the 7 T cell receptor beta chains below, sequenced in a study of blood T cell repertoires in COVID-19. Clones were sequenced by immunoSEQ multiplex PCR, and TCRdb holds only the in-frame ones, with some missing. There are 300,000 to 450,000 clones in the sample; roughly 85% occur only once, and approximately 3.7% lies in the top ten. The material sequenced was peripheral blood. These receptors were taken from a woman aged 18-30 years with acute or convalescent COVID-19.

The rearrangement joins TRBV5-8 to TRBJ2-1; D perhaps matches TRBD2 (5 bases). The CDR3 contains 15 residues. Trimming shortened V by 4 bases and J by 11 bases, and 22 bases separated the two germline ends. Germline assignment: CDR1 SGHTS and CDR2 YDEGEE. The CDR3 sequence is CASSAPGENNEQQFF. The CDR3 DNA reads TGTGCCAGCAGCGCCCCCGGGGAAAACAATGAGCAGCAGTTCTTC.

This chain uses TRBV5-1 with TRBJ1-1, with a possible D match to TRBD1 (5 bases). CDR1 and CDR2 (germline): SGHRS, YFSETQ. The CDR3 extends over 14 amino acids. Trimming stripped 1 base from V and 5 bases from J, with 12 bases between. CDR3 in DNA: TGCGCCAGCAGCTTGCCGCAGGGATCGACTGAAGCTTTCTTT. This encodes CASSLPQGSTEAFF. Supplemented by reference TRBV5-1 and TRBJ1-1, the full variable domain reads KAGVTQTPRYLIKTRGQQVTLSCSPISGHRSVSWYQQTPGQGLQFLFEYFSETQRNKGNFPGRFSGRQFSNSRSEMNVSTLELGDSALYLCASSLPQGSTEAFFGQGTRLTVV.

This chain links TRBV27 with TRBJ2-3; weak D call: TRBD2 (6 bases). From germline, CDR1 is MNHEY and CDR2 SMNVEV (reference sequence). V was clipped by 6 bases and J by 2 bases, with 12 bases between them. This CDR3 is 14 amino acids long. The CDR3 nucleotides read TGTGCCAGCAGGAGGACTATTGCCACAGATACGCAGTATTTT. Amino acid sequence: CASRRTIATDTQYF.

This chain uses TRBV19 with TRBJ2-7, with D unclear. Trimming took off 5 bases at V and 5 bases at J, with 19 bases between the two ends. This CDR3 contains 15 residues. From germline, CDR1 is LNHDA and CDR2 SQIVND (reference sequence). The CDR3 is CASSPEVTSVHEQYF. The CDR3 coding sequence is TGTGCCAGTAGTCCCGAGGTTACGAGTGTCCACGAGCAGTACTTC.

V is TRBV5-8 and J is TRBJ1-2; TRBD1 is a possible D gene (6 bases). This CDR3 comprises 15 residues. Germline lookup yields CDR1 SGHTS and CDR2 YDEGEE. Between the trimmed V and J ends, which lost 4 bases and 6 bases, there was a span of 19 bases. The CDR3 is CASSRPTTGEDGYTF. The DNA of the CDR3 is TGTGCCAGCAGCCGACCAACGACAGGAGAGGATGGCTACACCTTC. The full variable domain, completed using reference TRBV5-8 and TRBJ1-2, is EAGVTQSPTHLIKTRGQQATLRCSPISGHTSVYWYQQALGLGLQFLLWYDEGEERNRGNFPPRFSGRQFPNYSSELNVNALELEDSALYLCASSRPTTGEDGYTFGSGTRLTVV.

The V call is TRBV27, the J call TRBJ2-3, with D perhaps matching TRBD1 (7 bases). Germline CDR1 is MNHEY and CDR2 is SMNVEV (reference sequence). V was pared by 3 bases and J by 4 bases, with 20 bases between. The CDR3 totals 17 residues. The CDR3 loop reads CASSFSDRRGWADTQYF. For the CDR3, the DNA is TGTGCCAGCAGTTTCTCGGACAGGCGGGGTTGGGCAGATACGCAGTATTTT.

V and J are TRBV27 and TRBJ2-1, with 7 bases fitting TRBD1. V shed 6 bases, J shed 4 bases, and the junction held 6 bases outside the gene matches. CDR1 and CDR2 (germline): MNHEY, SMNVEV (reference sequence). The CDR3 covers 14 residues. CDR3 amino acids: CASSPRDRYNEQFF. In DNA, the CDR3 is TGTGCCAGCAGCCCTAGGGACAGATACAATGAGCAGTTCTTC.